This T cell receptor (beta chain) was found in a study of T cell changes during pregnancy in multiple sclerosis. Generated by immunoSEQ multiplex PCR, the TCRdb table keeps only in-frame clones and is missing some. The table lists 8,600 or so clones, 70% to 90% of them singletons. The CDR3 sequence is 14 residues long. The germline V gene encodes CDR1 SQVTM and CDR2 ANQGSEA. The V gene end was trimmed by 1 base and the J gene end by 8 bases; junction bases not matched to a gene: 6. V usage is TRBV29-1 and J usage is TRBJ1-4; TRBD1 aligns across 8 bases. This clonotype was obtained from a female donor in good health, enrolled as a control in a pregnancy study. The sample in question was CD8+ T cells from peripheral blood mononuclear cells, obtained in the first trimester of pregnancy. The DNA of the CDR3 is TGCAGCGTTGAAGTAAAGGACAGGGCCGAAAAACTGTTTTTT. This gives the protein CSVEVKDRAEKLFF. Looking up the rest from reference TRBV29-1 and TRBJ1-4 gives the full variable domain: SAVISQKPSRDICQRGTSLTIQCQVDSQVTMMFWYRQQPGQSLTLIATANQGSEATYESGFVIDKFPISRPNLTFSTLTVSNMSPEDSSIYLCSVEVKDRAEKLFFGSGTQLSVL.